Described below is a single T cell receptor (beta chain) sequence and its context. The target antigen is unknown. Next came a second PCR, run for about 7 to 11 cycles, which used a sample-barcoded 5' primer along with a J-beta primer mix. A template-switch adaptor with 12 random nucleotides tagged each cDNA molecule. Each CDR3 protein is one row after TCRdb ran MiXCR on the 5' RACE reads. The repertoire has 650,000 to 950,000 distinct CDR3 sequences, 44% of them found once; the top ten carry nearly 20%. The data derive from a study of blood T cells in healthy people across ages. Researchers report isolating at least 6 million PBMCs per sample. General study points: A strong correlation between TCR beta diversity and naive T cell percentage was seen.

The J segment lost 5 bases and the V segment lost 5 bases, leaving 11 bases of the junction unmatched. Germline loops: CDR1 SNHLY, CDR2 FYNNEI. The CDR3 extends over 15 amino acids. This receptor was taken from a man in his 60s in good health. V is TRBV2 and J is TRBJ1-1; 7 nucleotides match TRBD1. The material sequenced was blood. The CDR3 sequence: CASSSPGTVGTEAFF. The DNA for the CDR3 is TGTGCCAGCAGTTCCCCCGGGACAGTTGGTACTGAAGCTTTCTTT.